One TCR beta chain is described in this entry. This sample was included in a study of shared T cell receptors in the human thymus. V shed 1 base, J shed 7 bases, and the junction held 9 bases outside the gene matches. The CDR3 is 15 residues long. Sequencing was performed with immunoSEQ multiplex PCR; in TCRdb, only in-frame clones are kept and a portion is missing. The sample lists approximately 660,000 clones; 88% were seen once. A further study also used this sample, focusing on human thymus T cells. From that second work: Related studies noted strongly shared thymic repertoires across unrelated people.

The sequenced material came from thymocytes. This receptor was taken from a boy younger than two with a congenital heart defect. The chain uses TRBV23-1 and TRBJ1-2, with 7 bases fitting TRBD1. TRBV23-1 belongs to the ORF category, with a function that is uncertain. CDR3 region: CASSQLHGGGPGYTF. In DNA, the CDR3 is TGCGCCAGCAGTCAATTGCATGGAGGGGGCCCTGGCTACACCTTC.